The entry that follows covers one T cell receptor beta chain sequence. This sample was included in a study of blood T cell repertoires in COVID-19. CDR3 length: 13 amino acids. Germline loops: CDR1 LGHDT, CDR2 YNNKEL (reference sequence). The ends were cut back, 1 base at V and 3 bases at J, with 5 bases in the middle. TCRdb keeps only in-frame clones here, not all; method: immunoSEQ multiplex PCR. The profile covers 250,000 to 400,000 clones, with approximately 90% appearing a single time and 1.5% to 2% taken by the ten largest. The chain joins TRBV3-1 (or the pseudogene TRBV3-2) to TRBJ2-3, with D tentatively TRBD2 (5 bases). Sequencing used peripheral blood. The clonotype was recovered from a young woman with COVID-19, enrolled during active disease. The CDR3 reads CASSQGGTDTQYF. CDR3 sequence (DNA): TGTGCCAGCAGCCAAGGAGGGACAGATACGCAGTATTTT.